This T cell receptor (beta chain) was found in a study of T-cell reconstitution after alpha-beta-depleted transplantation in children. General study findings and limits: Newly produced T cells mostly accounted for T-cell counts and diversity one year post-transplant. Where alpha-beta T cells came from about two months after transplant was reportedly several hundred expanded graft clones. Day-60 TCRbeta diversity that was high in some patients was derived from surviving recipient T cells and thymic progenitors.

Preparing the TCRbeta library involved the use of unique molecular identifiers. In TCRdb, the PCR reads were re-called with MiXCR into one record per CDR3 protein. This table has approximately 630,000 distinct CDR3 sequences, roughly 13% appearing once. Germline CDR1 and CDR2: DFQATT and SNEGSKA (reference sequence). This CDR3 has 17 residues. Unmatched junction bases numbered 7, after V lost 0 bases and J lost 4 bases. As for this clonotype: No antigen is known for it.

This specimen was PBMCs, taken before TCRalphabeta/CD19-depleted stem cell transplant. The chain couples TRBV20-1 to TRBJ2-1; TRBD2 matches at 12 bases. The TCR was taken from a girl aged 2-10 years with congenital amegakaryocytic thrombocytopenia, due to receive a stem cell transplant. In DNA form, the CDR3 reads TGCAGTGCTAGAGACGCATGGACTAGCGGGATGTACAATGAGCAGTTCTTC. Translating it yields CSARDAWTSGMYNEQFF.